The 20 T cell receptor beta chains below come from one sample, sequenced in a study of T cells in Graves' hyperthyroidism and ophthalmopathy. Template material for amplifying TCR beta CDR3 regions consisted of RNA transcripts. With the HTBI primer set, the TCR CDR3 went through a first round of RT-PCR. MiXCR was run by TCRdb on the multiplex PCR reads, yielding one entry per CDR3 protein. The repertoire includes some 600,000 distinct CDR3 sequences, roughly 14% of them detected once, and roughly 5.5% sits in the top ten. Sequencing used blood. These receptors came from a woman in her 30s with Graves' hyperthyroidism that later progressed to Graves' ophthalmopathy.

The table lists this clonotype with many counts. V and J are TRBV29-1 and TRBJ2-5; perhaps TRBD2 as D (5 bases). The CDR3 consists of 11 residues. Trimming took off 6 bases at V and 4 bases at J, with 9 bases between the two ends. Germline V lookup: CDR1 SQVTM, CDR2 ANQGSEA. The DNA for the CDR3 is TGCAGCGTCTGGACTGGAGAGACCCAGTACTTC. Translated, it gives CSVWTGETQYF.

The chain has TRBV20-1 and TRBJ2-7; 7 bases match TRBD2. CDR1 and CDR2 from the germline V gene are DFQATT and SNEGSKA (reference sequence). Trimming cost V 6 bases and J 3 bases; bases outside gene matches: 8. The CDR3 length is 13 residues. CDR3 sequence: CSARLAVLYEQYF. The DNA for the CDR3 is TGCAGTGCCCGACTAGCCGTTCTCTACGAGCAGTACTTC.

The table lists this clonotype with many counts. This chain connects TRBV19 to TRBJ1-5; 9 nucleotides line up with TRBD1. With 7 bases clipped from V and 5 bases from J, the junction kept 6 bases outside the gene matches. This CDR3 has 14 residues. Germline CDR1 is LNHDA and CDR2 is SQIVND (reference sequence). The CDR3: CASKTGGGHQPQHF. CDR3 in DNA: TGTGCCAGTAAAACAGGGGGCGGTCATCAGCCCCAGCATTTT.

This clonotype was picked up many times. This sequence joins TRBV6-2 or TRBV6-3 and TRBJ2-3, with TRBD2 matching over 11 bases. V was clipped by 2 bases and J by 1 base; unmatched bases: 8. Germline V gene lookup returns CDR1 MNHEY and CDR2 SVGEGT. This CDR3 comprises 18 residues. CDR3 coding DNA: TGTGCCAGCAGTTACCCTAGACTAGCGGGACTACGCACAGATACGCAGTATTTT. Protein product: CASSYPRLAGLRTDTQYF.

Many counts were recorded for this clonotype. This chain links TRBV3-1 with TRBJ1-1; D uncertain. The CDR3 extends over 16 amino acids. Per the germline V gene, CDR1 is LGHDT and CDR2 is YNNKEL (reference sequence). V lost 1 base and J 1 base, leaving 13 bases between the germline ends. The CDR3 protein is CASSQALRRTNTEAFF. Written as DNA, the CDR3 is TGTGCCAGCAGCCAAGCCCTCCGACGGACGAACACTGAAGCTTTCTTT.

There are many counts of this clonotype. CDR3 sequence: CSAFGGSGNTIYF. CDR3 nucleotides: TGCAGTGCCTTTGGAGGGAGCGGAAACACCATATATTTT. The chain is built from TRBV20-1 and TRBJ1-3; no clear D gene. This CDR3 comprises 13 residues. Trimming took 6 bases from V and 4 from J, leaving 13 bases between them. The V gene's germline CDR1 is DFQATT and CDR2 SNEGSKA (reference sequence).

This clonotype appeared many times. This chain joins TRBV10-3 and TRBJ2-5; either TRBD1 or TRBD2 may fit D (5 bases each). This CDR3 spans 14 amino acids. V was cut by 10 bases and J by 4 bases, with 19 bases left in between. Germline lookup yields CDR1 ENHRY and CDR2 SYGVKD. The CDR3 here is CATLPGPQLETQYF. For the CDR3, the DNA is TGTGCCACCTTACCGGGACCCCAATTAGAGACCCAGTACTTC.

The count of this clonotype is one. This may be a read error, as it is one base from a much larger clone. The J gene is TRBJ1-4, the V gene TRBV20-1; no firm D call. The V end was cut by 6 bases, the J end by 6 bases, with 8 bases between. Germline CDR1 and CDR2: DFQATT and SNEGSKA (reference sequence). This CDR3 spans 11 amino acids. DNA of the CDR3: TGCAGTGCCAGTCCTGATGAAAAACTGTTTTTT. Its translation is CSASPDEKLFF.

This sequence joins TRBV20-1 and TRBJ1-4; no firm D call. Germline CDR1 DFQATT, CDR2 SNEGSKA (reference sequence). Trimming stripped 5 bases from V and 5 bases from J, with 9 bases between. The CDR3 has 12 amino acids. The CDR3 coding sequence is TGCAGTGCTGCCACGGTAAATGAAAAACTGTTTTTT. This sequence encodes CSAATVNEKLFF.

This clonotype was seen many times. The rearrangement joins TRBV7-3 to TRBJ2-3; D is possibly TRBD1 (5 bases). V lost 5 bases and J lost 2, with 26 bases in between. This CDR3 spans 19 amino acids. Germline V gene data show CDR1 as SGHTA and CDR2 as FQGTGA. The CDR3 DNA reads as TGTGCCAGCAGCCCCACCCCGTCGTACAGGATCTCGTACACAGATACGCAGTATTTT. Its protein is CASSPTPSYRISYTDTQYF.

V and J are TRBV20-1 and TRBJ2-1, with 7 bases lining up with TRBD2. Germline CDR1 and CDR2: DFQATT and SNEGSKA (reference sequence). Trimming at V came to 5 bases and at J to 2 bases, leaving 15 bases not matched to a gene. The CDR3 runs to 17 residues. As DNA, the CDR3 is TGCAGTGCTCGAGGCGACTACCAGCGGGAACCCTACAATGAGCAGTTCTTC. Its translation is CSARGDYQREPYNEQFF.

This clonotype was counted at least ten times. J is TRBJ1-1 and V is TRBV10-3; tentatively, D is TRBD1 (5 bases). The CDR3 runs 13 residues. Trimming left V 4 bases short and J 6 bases short, with 12 bases between. Germline V gives CDR1 ENHRY, CDR2 SYGVKD. The CDR3 bases are TGTGCCATCAGTGGCAGGGCGGAGGCTGAAGCTTTCTTT. This translates into CAISGRAEAEAFF.

This clonotype was observed at least ten times. The CDR3 DNA is TGTGCCAGCGGGGGCATGAACACTGAAGCTTTCTTT. Protein sequence: CASGGMNTEAFF. V and J are TRBV11-2 and TRBJ1-1; TRBD1 is a possible D gene (6 bases). V lost 8 bases, J lost 0 bases, and 7 bases lay in between. This CDR3 is 12 amino acids long. Germline CDR1 reads SGHAT; CDR2 reads FQNNGV.

This clonotype has only a few counts. The chain carries TRBV5-6 and TRBJ2-7; D is perhaps TRBD2 (5 bases). V lost 1 base, J lost 0 bases, and 14 bases lay in between. The CDR3 runs 16 residues. Germline loops: CDR1 SGHDT, CDR2 YYEEEE. CDR3 sequence: CASSLQQRLDSYEQYF. Here the CDR3 DNA reads TGTGCCAGCAGCTTGCAACAGCGGCTAGACTCCTACGAGCAGTACTTC.

The J gene is TRBJ2-5, the V gene TRBV20-1; 9 nucleotides agree with TRBD2. The CDR3 totals 12 residues. CDR1 and CDR2 (germline): DFQATT, SNEGSKA (reference sequence). The CDR3 sequence is CSAGTSRQTQYF. CDR3 DNA sequence: TGCAGCGCCGGGACTAGCCGGCAGACCCAGTACTTC.

This clonotype was seen repeatedly, ten times or more. This chain joins TRBV2 and TRBJ1-5; 9 positions match TRBD1. J lost 6 bases, V lost 7 bases, and 7 bases had no gene match. The CDR3 has 14 residues. The germline V gene has CDR1 SNHLY and CDR2 FYNNEI. For the CDR3, the DNA is TGTGCCAGCAACCGACAGGGGGTAGGTCAGCCCCAGCATTTT. Its protein product is CASNRQGVGQPQHF.

This clonotype has a handful of counts. For the CDR3, the DNA is TGTGCCATCAGTGACCGGGTTCAAGAGACCCAGTACTTC. Protein sequence: CAISDRVQETQYF. The chain recombines TRBV10-3 with TRBJ2-5; the D is unclear. In germline, CDR1 is ENHRY, CDR2 SYGVKD. The CDR3 extends over 13 amino acids. V lost 3 bases to trimming and J lost 2 bases, with 7 bases between them.

This clonotype was observed many times. The J gene is TRBJ1-1, the V gene TRBV20-1; D is ambiguous. The V gene's germline CDR1 is DFQATT and CDR2 SNEGSKA (reference sequence). With 0 bases removed from V and 2 bases from J, the gap between germline ends came to 13 bases. CDR3 length: 15 amino acids. CDR3: CSARDPGSLNTEAFF. The CDR3 DNA sequence: TGCAGTGCTAGAGATCCTGGCAGTTTAAACACTGAAGCTTTCTTT.

V is TRBV14 and J is TRBJ1-1; no firm D call. The V gene lost 1 base and the J gene lost 8 bases, with 20 bases spanning the gap. Germline V lookup: CDR1 SGHDN, CDR2 FVKESK. The CDR3 spans 16 residues. The CDR3 DNA reads TGTGCCAGCAGCCAAGTCAGGCTCGGGGTTTGGATAGAAGCTTTCTTT. It specifies CASSQVRLGVWIEAFF.

This rearrangement joins TRBV7-2 to TRBJ2-7; D perhaps matches TRBD2 (6 bases). CDR1 and CDR2 (germline): SGHTA, FQGNSA. The CDR3 covers 16 residues. The germline V and J ends were trimmed by 4 bases and 3 bases, with 19 bases remaining between them. This CDR3 is CASSYGLVAGLYEQYF. CDR3 sequence (DNA): TGTGCCAGCAGCTACGGCCTAGTTGCGGGGCTCTACGAGCAGTACTTC.